This T cell receptor beta chain stems from a study of CD8+ T cells in alopecia areata. Whole-study context: A 6-month off-drug phase came after tofacitinib, which had lasted 6 to 18 months.

The treatment was: oral pan-JAK inhibitor, 5-10 mg twice daily. Sorted out of PBMCs were CD4+ T cells and CD8+ T cells. RNA extraction was followed by reverse transcription into cDNA, which acted as the sequencing template. Assay used: immunoSEQ multiplex PCR; TCRdb lists only in-frame clones, some missing. Of about 200,000 clones listed, about three fifths are singletons. Germline lookup yields CDR1 MNHNY and CDR2 SVGAGI (reference sequence). V lost 1 base and J lost 0; bases outside the gene matches: 6. This CDR3 is built from 16 residues. The sample was CD4+ T cells sorted from blood, taken at week 49, from a patient treated with tofacitinib. The clonotype was recovered from a human donor with alopecia areata. The genes are TRBV6-6 and TRBJ2-7; 7 bases are a match to TRBD1. Here the CDR3 reads CASSYLDRFSSYEQYF. Written as DNA, the CDR3 is TGTGCCAGCAGTTACTTGGACAGGTTCTCCTCCTACGAGCAGTACTTC.